The rows below give T cell receptor beta chains drawn from one sample of a study of molecular identifiers for immune sequencing clone quantification. MiXCR was run by TCRdb on the PCR reads, yielding one entry per CDR3 protein. The data contain 88,000 or so distinct CDR3 sequences, around 23% of them singletons. Material for sequencing was naive CD8+ T cells from blood, with Jurkat cell RNA spiked in. The receptors here all came from a human donor in good health. Some libraries in this study had Jurkat cell RNA spiked in. CDR3s include the opening cysteine and the closing phenylalanine or tryptophan. Each record gives: D gene, clone size, J gene, V gene, CDR3 DNA, CDR3 protein. The D gene is left open where the match is weak. Only some rows state a clone size, as once, few, many or a class for expanded clones.

d_call: TRBD2
clone_size: many
j_call: TRBJ2-3
v_call: TRBV20-1
cdr3_nt: TGCAGTGCTAGAGCCAGCGGGAGTTATACGCAGTATTTT
cdr3_aa: CSARASGSYTQYF

d_call: TRBD1
clone_size: few
j_call: TRBJ2-7
v_call: TRBV27
cdr3_nt: TGTGCCAGCAGTTTAATTAAGGTAGGGGGCGCCGGCTACGAGCAGTACTTC
cdr3_aa: CASSLIKVGGAGYEQYF

d_call: TRBD1
clone_size: many
j_call: TRBJ1-2
v_call: TRBV4-1
cdr3_nt: TGCGCCAGCAGCCAAGACAGGGGGGCATATGGCTACACCTTC
cdr3_aa: CASSQDRGAYGYTF

d_call: TRBD1
clone_size: many
j_call: TRBJ2-4
v_call: TRBV7-9
cdr3_nt: TGTGCCAGCAGCTCATTGGGACAGACCATAGCCAAAAACATTCAGTACTTC
cdr3_aa: CASSSLGQTIAKNIQYF

d_call: -
clone_size: -
j_call: TRBJ2-1
v_call: TRBV4-3
cdr3_nt: TGCGACAGCAGCCAAGTTTCTGGAAACAATGAGCAGTTCTTC
cdr3_aa: CDSSQVSGNNEQFF

d_call: -
clone_size: many
j_call: TRBJ1-5
v_call: TRBV4-3
cdr3_nt: TGCGCCAGCAGCCAAGATCTGGGAGGTGGCAATCAGCCCCAGCATTTT
cdr3_aa: CASSQDLGGGNQPQHF

d_call: TRBD1
clone_size: many
j_call: TRBJ2-3
v_call: TRBV7-6
cdr3_nt: TGTGCCAGCAGCCAGACAGGGAGCAATACGCAGTATTTT
cdr3_aa: CASSQTGSNTQYF

d_call: TRBD2
clone_size: -
j_call: TRBJ2-1
v_call: TRBV29-1
cdr3_nt: TGCAGCGTTGGACTAGCGGGAGTCGGGGAGGAGCAGTTCTTT
cdr3_aa: CSVGLAGVGEEQFF

d_call: TRBD2
clone_size: many
j_call: TRBJ2-5
v_call: TRBV28
cdr3_nt: TGTGCCAGCAGCGGGACTAGCGGGAGAGAGACCCAGTACTTC
cdr3_aa: CASSGTSGRETQYF

d_call: TRBD2
clone_size: -
j_call: TRBJ2-2
v_call: TRBV19
cdr3_nt: TGTGCCAGTAGCCCAAGCGGGATAGACACCGGGGAGCTGTTTTTT
cdr3_aa: CASSPSGIDTGELFF

d_call: -
clone_size: -
j_call: TRBJ1-5
v_call: TRBV20-1
cdr3_nt: TGCAGTGCTTTCACTAGCGGAGGACTGGGCACAGATACGCAGCATTTT
cdr3_aa: CSAFTSGGLGTDTQHF

d_call: -
clone_size: many
j_call: TRBJ2-3
v_call: TRBV27
cdr3_nt: TGTGCCGCCGGAGTTAATACGCAGTATTTT
cdr3_aa: CAAGVNTQYF

d_call: -
clone_size: many
j_call: TRBJ2-7
v_call: TRBV4-3
cdr3_nt: TGCGCCAGCAGCCAAGAGAGGGGGGGCTACGAGCAGTACTTC
cdr3_aa: CASSQERGGYEQYF

d_call: TRBD1
clone_size: -
j_call: TRBJ2-1
v_call: TRBV10-2
cdr3_nt: TGCGCCAGCTCGACAGGGGGCAATGAGCAGTTCTTC
cdr3_aa: CASSTGGNEQFF